Presented here are 23 T cell receptor beta chains from one specimen sequenced in a study of blood T cell repertoires in COVID-19 (dated by TCRdb to about 2020). Libraries were made using the immunoSEQ multiplex PCR assay. TCRdb's version of the immuneACCESS table is confined to in-frame rearrangements and falls short of the full clone set. An unresolved V gene accounts for under half of the shortfall where checked; the remainder is of unknown origin. This sample is represented by 280,000 or so clones; 80% to 90% of them were singletons. Under 2.5% of the sample lies in the top ten. Sample: PBMCs or T cells enriched from blood (not recorded which). Every receptor here comes from a man in his thirties or forties who had recovered from COVID-19.

The J gene is TRBJ2-5, the V gene TRBV6-5; 9 bases are shared with TRBD1. The CDR3 totals 15 residues. Losses at the gene ends were 6 bases for V and 5 bases for J; bases not matched to a gene: 10. CDR1 is MNHEY, CDR2 SVGAGI, per germline. CDR3 in amino acids: CASSPWGQGEETQYF. CDR3 coding DNA: TGTGCCAGCAGCCCCTGGGGACAGGGTGAGGAGACCCAGTACTTC.

The rearrangement joins TRBV4-3 to TRBJ1-1; 7 positions agree with TRBD1. CDR3 length: 13 amino acids. Looked up from germline, CDR1 is LGHNA and CDR2 is YSLEER. J was trimmed by 5 bases and V by 0 bases; bases with no gene match: 0. The CDR3 DNA reads TGCGCCAGCAGCCAAGACAGGGGGACTGAAGCTTTCTTT. It yields the protein CASSQDRGTEAFF.

A few counts support this clone. V gene TRBV5-1 combines with J gene TRBJ2-1, with D possibly matching TRBD2 (6 bases). This CDR3 spans 18 amino acids. The V gene's germline CDR1 is SGHRS and CDR2 YFSETQ. With 4 bases removed from V and 2 bases from J, the gap between germline ends came to 22 bases. The CDR3 bases are TGCGCCAGCAGCCGGCAAACCACCGGGACTCGAACCTACAATGAGCAGTTCTTC. Translation: CASSRQTTGTRTYNEQFF.

The chain combines TRBV19 with TRBJ1-6; the D is unclear. Trimming took off 9 bases at V and 3 bases at J, with 15 bases between the two ends. The CDR3 extends over 15 amino acids. CDR1 is LNHDA, CDR2 SQIVND, per germline (reference sequence). The CDR3 DNA sequence: TGTGCCAGCGCTGAAGCGGATATCTATAATTCACCCCTCCACTTT. Translating gives CASAEADIYNSPLHF.

The chain has TRBV9 and TRBJ1-1; 9 bases match TRBD1. The J segment lost 4 bases and the V segment lost 3 bases, leaving 7 bases of the junction unmatched. The CDR3 is 15 amino acids. The germline CDR1 and CDR2 sequences are SGDLS and YYNGEE. This chain's CDR3 is CASSAGQGGTTEAFF. The CDR3 DNA follows: TGTGCCAGCAGCGCGGGACAGGGTGGGACCACTGAAGCTTTCTTT.

The rearrangement links TRBV13 to TRBJ2-5; D might be TRBD1 (6 bases). The CDR3 spans 18 residues. Trimming cost V 5 bases and J 0 bases, with 22 bases left between them. CDR1 and CDR2 (germline): PRHDT, FYEKMQ (reference sequence). Written as DNA, the CDR3 is TGTGCCAGCAGCATCCGGACAGAATTCGTGGAGAACCAAGAGACCCAGTACTTC. It yields the protein CASSIRTEFVENQETQYF.

CDR3: CASSLGGNEQFF. The CDR3, as DNA: TGCGCCAGCAGCTTGGGAGGGAATGAGCAGTTCTTC. The rearrangement uses TRBV5-1 and TRBJ2-1; perhaps TRBD2 as D (5 bases). Looked up from germline, CDR1 is SGHRS and CDR2 is YFSETQ. The CDR3 loop spans 12 amino acids. Trimming cost V 0 bases and J 7 bases, with 5 bases left between them.

This clone has a handful of counts. V gene TRBV5-5 combines with J gene TRBJ1-2, with TRBD1 matching 7 bases. After removal of 4 bases from V and 7 bases from J, the junction contained 7 bases not matched to a gene. The CDR3 totals 13 residues. Germline CDR1 reads SGHKS; CDR2 reads YYEKEE (reference sequence). The CDR3 sequence: CASSLQGGIGYTF. The CDR3 DNA is TGTGCCAGCAGCCTCCAAGGGGGCATTGGCTACACCTTC.

Only a few counts were recorded for this clone. This rearrangement joins TRBV7-9 to TRBJ2-1; the D is unclear. This CDR3 has 12 amino acids. Trimming left V 5 bases short and J 15 bases short, with 17 bases between. CDR1 SEHNR and CDR2 FQNEAQ come from the germline V gene (reference sequence). Here the CDR3 reads CASSPRVPKMFF. CDR3 bases: TGTGCCAGCAGCCCCCGGGTACCAAAAATGTTCTTC.

The chain links TRBV2 to TRBJ1-2, with TRBD1 as a possible D gene (6 bases). Germline V gives CDR1 SNHLY, CDR2 FYNNEI. The CDR3 contains 14 residues. Deletions cut 6 bases from V and 4 bases from J, with 15 bases between. This CDR3 reads CASRDDRSGYGYTF. CDR3 bases: TGTGCCAGCAGGGACGACAGGTCTGGCTATGGCTACACCTTC. The full variable domain, in which reference TRBV2 and TRBJ1-2 provide the parts outside the CDR3, is EPEVTQTPSHQVTQMGQEVILRCVPISNHLYFYWYRQILGQKVEFLVSFYNNEISEKSEIFDDQFSVERPDGSNFTLKIRSTKLEDSAMYFCASRDDRSGYGYTFGSGTRLTVV.

The table lists this clone with a count of one. The chain has TRBV7-9 and TRBJ1-5; D gene ambiguous. This CDR3 spans 13 amino acids. Germline V lookup: CDR1 SEHNR, CDR2 FQNEAQ (reference sequence). Trimming took 0 bases from V and 10 from J, leaving 10 bases between them. The CDR3 bases are TGTGCCAGCAGCTTAGCGGGAGCGCATCCCCAGCATTTT. Encoded protein: CASSLAGAHPQHF.

This clone was observed a single time. The gene calls are TRBV5-1 and TRBJ1-4, with D possibly TRBD1 on 5 matching bases. The CDR3 sequence is 16 residues long. The V gene's germline CDR1 is SGHRS and CDR2 YFSETQ. Trimming left V 3 bases short and J 3 bases short, with 15 bases between. The CDR3 here is CASSSPRGGSNEKLFF. DNA of the CDR3: TGCGCCAGCAGCTCACCAAGGGGAGGATCTAATGAAAAACTGTTTTTT.

This clone was observed a few times. The chain uses TRBV5-1 and TRBJ2-1; D call uncertain. The CDR3 is 13 amino acids. The V end lost 0 bases, the J end lost 5 bases, and 6 bases lay between the germline ends. Germline CDR1 is SGHRS and CDR2 is YFSETQ. CDR3 in DNA: TGCGCCAGCAGCTTGGGCAGGAACAATGAGCAGTTCTTC. Amino acids: CASSLGRNNEQFF.

The CDR3 DNA reads as TGTGCCAGCGGCCCCCCTGGGAGCTCCTACAATGAGCAGTTCTTC. It encodes CASGPPGSSYNEQFF. The chain couples TRBV9 to TRBJ2-1; a weak D match, TRBD2 (5 bases). Trimming took off 7 bases at V and 0 bases at J, with 14 bases between the two ends. This CDR3 has 15 amino acids. Germline lookup yields CDR1 SGDLS and CDR2 YYNGEE.

DNA for the CDR3: TGTGCCAGCAGTCCCGCATCGGGGACTGAAGCTTTCTTT. This gives the protein CASSPASGTEAFF. The chain has TRBV12-3 or TRBV12-4 and TRBJ1-1; D gene uncertain. V shed 5 bases and J shed 5 bases, with 12 bases lying between them. The CDR3 runs 13 residues.

This chain links TRBV18 with TRBJ1-2; 9 bases agree with TRBD1. The CDR3 consists of 13 residues. V lost 1 base and J lost 6; bases outside the gene matches: 0. In germline, CDR1 is KGHSH, CDR2 LQKENI. The CDR3 spells CASSPRTGDGYTF. As DNA, the CDR3 is TGTGCCAGCTCACCACGGACAGGGGATGGCTACACCTTC.

This chain uses TRBV2 with TRBJ1-1; TRBD1 might be the D (5 bases). V dropped 6 bases and J dropped 1 base, with 15 bases sitting between them. Germline-derived CDR1 and CDR2 are SNHLY and FYNNEI. CDR3 length equals 15 residues. The CDR3 is CASRGHGGKNTEAFF. CDR3 bases: TGTGCCAGCAGGGGTCACGGGGGGAAGAACACTGAAGCTTTCTTT.

The V and J genes are TRBV9 and TRBJ1-6, with unresolved D. The germline V gene has CDR1 SGDLS and CDR2 YYNGEE. Between the trimmed V and J ends, which lost 3 bases and 10 bases, there was a span of 11 bases. This CDR3 contains 13 residues. The chain's CDR3 is CASSASLASPLHF. In DNA form, the CDR3 reads TGTGCCAGCAGCGCATCGTTGGCCTCACCCCTCCACTTT.

The chain has TRBV27 and TRBJ2-7, with unresolved D. CDR1 is MNHEY, CDR2 SMNVEV, per germline (reference sequence). This CDR3 comprises 13 residues. V was pared by 8 bases and J by 2 bases, with 13 bases between. The CDR3 DNA is TGTGCCAGCGGAGACGTCCCGACCTACGAGCAGTACTTC. It encodes CASGDVPTYEQYF.

The genes are TRBV7-2 and TRBJ2-2, with D perhaps matching TRBD2 (6 bases). The CDR3 consists of 16 residues. The germline V gene encodes CDR1 SGHTA and CDR2 FQGNSA. The ends were cut back, 5 bases at V and 2 bases at J, with 15 bases in the middle. The CDR3 coding sequence is TGTGCCAGCAGCCCCCAAAGTAGCGGTAACACCGGGGAGCTGTTTTTT. Protein: CASSPQSSGNTGELFF.

V usage is TRBV5-4 and J usage is TRBJ1-2, with 9 positions matching TRBD1. CDR1 and CDR2 (germline): SGHNT, YYREEE (reference sequence). The V segment lost 4 bases and the J segment 7 bases; nucleotides outside the gene matches: 5. This CDR3 comprises 13 residues. The CDR3 nucleotides are TGTGCCAGCAGCATCGGGACAGGGAGTGGCTACACCTTC. Its translation is CASSIGTGSGYTF.

V is TRBV5-4 and J is TRBJ2-1, with 12 bases aligning to TRBD2. The CDR3 contains 17 residues. CDR1 SGHNT and CDR2 YYREEE come from the germline V gene (reference sequence). V dropped 0 bases and J dropped 6; count of bases not matched to a gene: 7. CDR3 bases: TGTGCCAGCAGCTTGGCTAGCGGGGGGGTAGCGGGCAATGAGCAGTTCTTC. It codes for CASSLASGGVAGNEQFF.

The rearrangement joins TRBV5-4 to TRBJ1-2; no reliable D call. V lost 3 bases to trimming and J lost 4 bases, with 13 bases between them. Germline lookup yields CDR1 SGHNT and CDR2 YYREEE (reference sequence). The CDR3 consists of 14 residues. CDR3 coding DNA: TGTGCCAGCAGCTCGAGGATGGAGGGCTATGGCTACACCTTC. It is translated as CASSSRMEGYGYTF.